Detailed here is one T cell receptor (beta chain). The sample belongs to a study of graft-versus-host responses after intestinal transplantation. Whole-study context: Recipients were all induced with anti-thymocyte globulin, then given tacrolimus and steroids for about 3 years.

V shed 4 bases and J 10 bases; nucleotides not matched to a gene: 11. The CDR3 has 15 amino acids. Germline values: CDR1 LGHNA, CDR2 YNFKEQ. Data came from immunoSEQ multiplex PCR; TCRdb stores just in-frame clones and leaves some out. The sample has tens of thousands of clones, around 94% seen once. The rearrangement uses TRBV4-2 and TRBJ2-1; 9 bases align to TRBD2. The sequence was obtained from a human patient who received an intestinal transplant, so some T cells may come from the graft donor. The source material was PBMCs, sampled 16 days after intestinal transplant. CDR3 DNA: TGTGCCAGCAGCCCTCAGACGTCGAGCGGGAGGGAGCAGTTCTTC. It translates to CASSPQTSSGREQFF.